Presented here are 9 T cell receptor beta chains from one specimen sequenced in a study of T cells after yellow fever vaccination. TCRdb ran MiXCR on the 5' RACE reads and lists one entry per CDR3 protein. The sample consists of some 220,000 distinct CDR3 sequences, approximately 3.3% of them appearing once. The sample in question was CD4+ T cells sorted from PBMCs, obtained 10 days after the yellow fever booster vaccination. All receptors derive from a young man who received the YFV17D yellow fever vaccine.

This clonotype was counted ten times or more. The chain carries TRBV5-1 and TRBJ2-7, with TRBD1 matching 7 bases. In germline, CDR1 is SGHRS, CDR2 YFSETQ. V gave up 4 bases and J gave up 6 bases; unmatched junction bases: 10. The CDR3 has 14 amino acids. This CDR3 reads CASSPTGIKPEQYF. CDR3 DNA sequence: TGCGCCAGCAGCCCGACAGGGATTAAGCCCGAGCAGTACTTC.

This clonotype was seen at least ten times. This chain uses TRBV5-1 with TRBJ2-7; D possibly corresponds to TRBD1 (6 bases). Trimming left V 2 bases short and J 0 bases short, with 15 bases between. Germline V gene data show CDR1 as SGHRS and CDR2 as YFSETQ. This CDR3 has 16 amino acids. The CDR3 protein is CASSFLTRTASYEQYF. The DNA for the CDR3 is TGCGCCAGCAGCTTTCTGACCCGGACAGCCTCCTACGAGCAGTACTTC.

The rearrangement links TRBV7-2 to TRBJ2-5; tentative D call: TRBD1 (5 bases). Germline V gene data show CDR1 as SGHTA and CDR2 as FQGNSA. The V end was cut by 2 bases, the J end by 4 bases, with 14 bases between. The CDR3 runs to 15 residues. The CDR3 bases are TGTGCCAGCAGCTTATCAGGGTTCCGTGCAGAGACCCAGTACTTC. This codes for CASSLSGFRAETQYF.

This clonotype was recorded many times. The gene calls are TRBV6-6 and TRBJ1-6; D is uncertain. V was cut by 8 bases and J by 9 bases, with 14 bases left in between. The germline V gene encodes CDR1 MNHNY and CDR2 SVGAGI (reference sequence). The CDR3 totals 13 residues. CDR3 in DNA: TGTGCCAGCGGTCGGCCCCCGGGTTCACCCCTCCACTTT. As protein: CASGRPPGSPLHF.

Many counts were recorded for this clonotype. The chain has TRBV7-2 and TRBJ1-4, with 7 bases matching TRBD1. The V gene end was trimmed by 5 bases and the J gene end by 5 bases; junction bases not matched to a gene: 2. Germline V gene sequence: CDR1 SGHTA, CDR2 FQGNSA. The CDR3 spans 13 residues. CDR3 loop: CASSPDRNEKLFF. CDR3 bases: TGTGCCAGCAGCCCGGACAGGAATGAAAAACTGTTTTTT.

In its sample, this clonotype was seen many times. The DNA of the CDR3 is TGTGCCAGTGTTAGGACAGGGACTAGCACAGATACGCAGTATTTT. Its protein product is CASVRTGTSTDTQYF. The chain couples TRBV7-8 to TRBJ2-3; TRBD1 aligns across 8 bases. The CDR3 is 15 residues long. The ends lost 9 bases at V and 0 bases at J; junction bases unmatched: 8. Germline lookup yields CDR1 SGHVS and CDR2 FQNEAQ.

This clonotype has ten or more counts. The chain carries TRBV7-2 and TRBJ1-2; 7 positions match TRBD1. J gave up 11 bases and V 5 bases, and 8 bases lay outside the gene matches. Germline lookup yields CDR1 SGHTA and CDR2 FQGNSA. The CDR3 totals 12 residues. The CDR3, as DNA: TGTGCCAGCAGCCCCGAGGGCAGGGGGTACACCTTC. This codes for CASSPEGRGYTF.

The CDR3 sequence is CASSPGTAPRGTQYF. The CDR3, as DNA: TGTGCCAGCAGCCCGGGGACAGCCCCGCGAGGTACGCAGTATTTT. This chain joins TRBV7-2 and TRBJ2-3; TRBD1 matches at 7 bases. The CDR3 extends over 15 amino acids. Germline values: CDR1 SGHTA, CDR2 FQGNSA. V dropped 5 bases and J dropped 8; count of bases not matched to a gene: 13.

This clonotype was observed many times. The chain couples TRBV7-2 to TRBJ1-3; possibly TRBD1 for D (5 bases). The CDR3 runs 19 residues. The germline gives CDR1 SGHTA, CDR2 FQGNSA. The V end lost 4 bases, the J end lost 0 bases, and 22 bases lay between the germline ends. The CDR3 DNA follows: TGTGCCAGCAGCTCTCATTGGACACCTAGAATTAGCTCTGGAAACACCATATATTTT. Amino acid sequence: CASSSHWTPRISSGNTIYF.